This T cell receptor (beta chain) was captured by sequencing in a study of siplizumab effects on memory and regulatory T cells. The CDR3 sequence is 12 residues long. The V end lost 6 bases, the J end lost 4 bases, and 7 bases lay between the germline ends. Germline CDR1 and CDR2: MDHEN and SYDVKM. This clone was counted a single time. Its antigen is unidentified. Profiled with immunoSEQ multiplex PCR; TCRdb holds only in-frame clones, not every one. The data show 40,000 to 45,000 clones, with approximately 88% seen just once and around 0.25% held by the top ten. Study-wide results and caveats: For mappable alloreactive CD4+ clones, the mean Treg-derived fraction was about 72% with siplizumab and approximately 27% in controls. Naive T cells looked more diverse than memory cells, and they looked like major contributors to the alloresponse.

The sequence was obtained from a human donor in good health. The sample consisted of naive CD4+ T cells sorted from blood. The chain uses TRBV28 and TRBJ1-5, with unresolved D. The CDR3 DNA sequence: TGTGCCAGCAGCCCCCCGAATCAGCCCCAGCATTTT. Encoded protein: CASSPPNQPQHF.